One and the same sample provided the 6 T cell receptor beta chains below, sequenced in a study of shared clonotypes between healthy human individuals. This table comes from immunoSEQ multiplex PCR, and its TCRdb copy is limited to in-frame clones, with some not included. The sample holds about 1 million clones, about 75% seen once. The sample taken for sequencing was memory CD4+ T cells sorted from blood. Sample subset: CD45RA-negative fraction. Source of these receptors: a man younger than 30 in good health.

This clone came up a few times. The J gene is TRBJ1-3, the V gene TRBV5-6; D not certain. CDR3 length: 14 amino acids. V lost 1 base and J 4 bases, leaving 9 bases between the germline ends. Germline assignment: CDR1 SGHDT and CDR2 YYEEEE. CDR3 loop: CASSLPHEGNTIYF. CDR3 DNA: TGTGCCAGCAGCTTGCCACACGAGGGAAACACCATATATTTT.

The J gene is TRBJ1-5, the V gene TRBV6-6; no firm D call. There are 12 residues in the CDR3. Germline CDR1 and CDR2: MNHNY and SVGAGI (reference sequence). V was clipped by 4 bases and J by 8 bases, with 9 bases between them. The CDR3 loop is CASSSPLEPQHF. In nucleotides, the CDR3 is TGTGCCAGCAGTTCACCATTAGAGCCCCAGCATTTT.

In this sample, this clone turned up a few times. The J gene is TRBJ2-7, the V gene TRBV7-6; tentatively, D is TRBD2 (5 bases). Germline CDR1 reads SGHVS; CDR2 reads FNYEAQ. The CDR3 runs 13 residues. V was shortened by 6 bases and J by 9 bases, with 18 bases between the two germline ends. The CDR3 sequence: CASSATPVAGQYF. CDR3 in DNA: TGTGCCAGCAGTGCTACTCCGGTGGCGGGGCAGTACTTC.

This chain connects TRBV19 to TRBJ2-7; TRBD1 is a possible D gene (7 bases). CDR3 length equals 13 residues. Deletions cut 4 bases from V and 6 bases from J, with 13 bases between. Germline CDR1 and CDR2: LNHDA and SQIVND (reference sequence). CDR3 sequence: CASSTQGGGEQYF. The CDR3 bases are TGTGCCAGTAGTACCCAGGGGGGCGGCGAGCAGTACTTC.

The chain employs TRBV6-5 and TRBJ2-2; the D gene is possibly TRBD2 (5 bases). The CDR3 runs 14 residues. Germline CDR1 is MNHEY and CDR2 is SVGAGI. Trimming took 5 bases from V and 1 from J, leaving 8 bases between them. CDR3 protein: CASSITRNTGELFF. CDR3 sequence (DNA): TGTGCCAGCAGTATAACTAGGAACACCGGGGAGCTGTTTTTT.

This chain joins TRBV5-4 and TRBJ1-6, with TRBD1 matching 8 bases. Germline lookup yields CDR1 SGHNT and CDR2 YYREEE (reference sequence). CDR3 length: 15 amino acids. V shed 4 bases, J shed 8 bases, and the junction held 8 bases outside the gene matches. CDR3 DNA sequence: TGTGCCAGCAGCCGGACAGGGAAGGGTGATTCACCCCTCCACTTT. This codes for CASSRTGKGDSPLHF.